The entry below gives a single T cell receptor (beta chain) sequence along with its context. Its antigen is not identified. The data are from a study of response to subunit inactivated influenza vaccine. One entry per CDR3 protein, called by TCRdb with MiXCR from the RT-PCR reads. The table lists roughly 570,000 distinct CDR3 sequences, under 15% of them singletons. V lost 6 bases and J lost 2; bases outside the gene matches: 11. Germline CDR1 is MNHNS and CDR2 is SASEGT. CDR3 length equals 16 residues. Study outcomes and limitations: Each seasonal influenza vaccination recruits few new T cells, the authors suggested.

Sequencing was performed on PBMCs from blood, taken 45 days after vaccination. This TCR derives from a middle-aged man who received an inactivated influenza vaccine. The chain links TRBV6-1 to TRBJ2-7; TRBD1 matches 9 bases. In nucleotides, the CDR3 is TGTGCCAGCAGCCCTCAACCGGGACAGGGAGCCTACGAGCAGTACTTC. Residues: CASSPQPGQGAYEQYF.